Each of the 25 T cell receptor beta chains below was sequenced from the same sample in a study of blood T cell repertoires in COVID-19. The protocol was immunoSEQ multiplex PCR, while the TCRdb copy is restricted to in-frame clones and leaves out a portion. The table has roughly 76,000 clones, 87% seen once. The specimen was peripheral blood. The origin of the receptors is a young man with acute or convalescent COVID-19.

CDR3 loop: CASSVGLAGPDTQYF. The CDR3 region has the DNA TGTGCCAGCAGCGTGGGACTAGCGGGACCAGATACGCAGTATTTT. The J gene is TRBJ2-3, the V gene TRBV9, with 13 bases that match TRBD2. Per the germline V gene, CDR1 is SGDLS and CDR2 is YYNGEE. This CDR3 spans 15 amino acids. After removal of 2 bases from V and 4 bases from J, the junction contained 1 base not matched to a gene.

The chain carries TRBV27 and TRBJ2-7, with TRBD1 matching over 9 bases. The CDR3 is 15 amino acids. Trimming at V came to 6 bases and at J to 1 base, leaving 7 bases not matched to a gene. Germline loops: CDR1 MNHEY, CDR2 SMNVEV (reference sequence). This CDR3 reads CASRDTGGRSYEQYF. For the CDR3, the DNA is TGTGCCAGCAGGGATACAGGGGGCCGTTCCTACGAGCAGTACTTC.

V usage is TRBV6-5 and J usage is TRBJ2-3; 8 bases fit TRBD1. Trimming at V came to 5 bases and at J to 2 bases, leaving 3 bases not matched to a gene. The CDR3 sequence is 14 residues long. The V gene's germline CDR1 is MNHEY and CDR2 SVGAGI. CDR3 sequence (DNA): TGTGCCAGCAGTCAGGACAGGGACACAGATACGCAGTATTTT. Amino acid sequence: CASSQDRDTDTQYF.

The CDR3 is CSVPTPLIDTNYGYTF. Written as DNA, the CDR3 is TGCAGCGTCCCAACCCCGCTGATAGACACTAACTATGGCTACACCTTC. V usage is TRBV29-1 and J usage is TRBJ1-2; D is unclear. Deletions cut 6 bases from V and 0 bases from J, with 20 bases between. CDR3 length: 16 amino acids. Germline lookup yields CDR1 SQVTM and CDR2 ANQGSEA.

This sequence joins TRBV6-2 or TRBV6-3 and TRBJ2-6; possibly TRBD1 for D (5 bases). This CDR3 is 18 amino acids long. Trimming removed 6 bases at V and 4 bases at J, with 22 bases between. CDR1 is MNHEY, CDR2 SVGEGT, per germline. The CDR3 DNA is TGTGCCAGCAGGCCTTGGGGCAGGTTTCCCGCCGGGGCCAACGTCCTGACTTTC. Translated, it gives CASRPWGRFPAGANVLTF.

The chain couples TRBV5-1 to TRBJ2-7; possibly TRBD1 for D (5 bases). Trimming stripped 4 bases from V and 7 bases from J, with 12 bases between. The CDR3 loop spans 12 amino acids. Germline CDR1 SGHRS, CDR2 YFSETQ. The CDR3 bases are TGCGCCAGCAGCGTCTCAGGGTGGGAGCAGTACTTC. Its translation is CASSVSGWEQYF.

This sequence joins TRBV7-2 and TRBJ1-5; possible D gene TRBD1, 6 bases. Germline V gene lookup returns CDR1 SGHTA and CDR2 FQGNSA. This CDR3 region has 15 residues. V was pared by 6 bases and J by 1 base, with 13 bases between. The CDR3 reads CASSFTGTSNQPQHF. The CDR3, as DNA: TGTGCCAGCAGTTTTACAGGGACCAGCAATCAGCCCCAGCATTTT.

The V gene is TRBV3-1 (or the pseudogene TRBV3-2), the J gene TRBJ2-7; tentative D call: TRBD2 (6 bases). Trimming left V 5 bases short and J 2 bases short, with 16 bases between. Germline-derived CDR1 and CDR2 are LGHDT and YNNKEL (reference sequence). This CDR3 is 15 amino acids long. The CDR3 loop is CASSVSGGGPYEQYF. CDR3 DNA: TGTGCCAGCAGCGTTAGCGGAGGTGGGCCCTACGAGCAGTACTTC.

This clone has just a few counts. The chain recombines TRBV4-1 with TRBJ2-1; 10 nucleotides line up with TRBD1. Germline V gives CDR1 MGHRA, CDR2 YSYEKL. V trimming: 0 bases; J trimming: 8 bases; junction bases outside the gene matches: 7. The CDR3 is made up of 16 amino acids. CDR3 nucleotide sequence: TGCGCCAGCAGCCAAGATCTTGGGACAGGGGCCGATGAGCAGTTCTTC. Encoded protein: CASSQDLGTGADEQFF.

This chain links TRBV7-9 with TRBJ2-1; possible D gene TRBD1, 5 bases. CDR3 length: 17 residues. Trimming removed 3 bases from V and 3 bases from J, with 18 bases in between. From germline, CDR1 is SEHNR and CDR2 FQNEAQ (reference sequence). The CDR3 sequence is CASSFPTDLRVYNEQFF. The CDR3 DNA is TGTGCCAGCAGCTTCCCGACAGATCTACGGGTCTACAATGAGCAGTTCTTC.

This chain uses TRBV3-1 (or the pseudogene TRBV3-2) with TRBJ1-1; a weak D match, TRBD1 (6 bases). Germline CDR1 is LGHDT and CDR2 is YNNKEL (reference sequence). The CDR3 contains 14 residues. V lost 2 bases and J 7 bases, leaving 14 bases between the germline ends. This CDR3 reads CASSQPGDGDEAFF. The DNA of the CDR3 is TGTGCCAGCAGCCAACCAGGGGATGGAGATGAAGCTTTCTTT.

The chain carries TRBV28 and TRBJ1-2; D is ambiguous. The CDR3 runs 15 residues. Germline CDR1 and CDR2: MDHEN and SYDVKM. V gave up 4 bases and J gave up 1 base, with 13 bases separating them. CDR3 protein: CASSSPGGRNYGYTF. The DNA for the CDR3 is TGTGCCAGCAGTTCCCCGGGAGGGCGTAACTATGGCTACACCTTC.

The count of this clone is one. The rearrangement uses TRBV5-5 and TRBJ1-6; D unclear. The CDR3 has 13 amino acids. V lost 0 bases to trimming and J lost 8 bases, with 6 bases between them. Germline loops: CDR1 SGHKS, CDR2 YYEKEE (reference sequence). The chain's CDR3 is CASSLDGYSPLHF. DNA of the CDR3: TGTGCCAGCAGCTTGGACGGTTATTCACCCCTCCACTTT.

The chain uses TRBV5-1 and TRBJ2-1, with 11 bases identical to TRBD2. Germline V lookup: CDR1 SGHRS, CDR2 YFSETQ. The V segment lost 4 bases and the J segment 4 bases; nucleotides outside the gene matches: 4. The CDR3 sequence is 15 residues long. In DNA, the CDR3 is TGCGCCAGCAGCCCGACTAGCGGGAATTACAATGAGCAGTTCTTC. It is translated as CASSPTSGNYNEQFF.

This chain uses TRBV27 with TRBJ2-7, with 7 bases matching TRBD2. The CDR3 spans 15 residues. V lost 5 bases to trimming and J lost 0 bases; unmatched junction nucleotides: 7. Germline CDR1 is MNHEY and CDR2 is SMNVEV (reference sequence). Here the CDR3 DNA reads TGTGCCAGCAGTCCGCAAGCGGGGCTCTCCTACGAGCAGTACTTC. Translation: CASSPQAGLSYEQYF.

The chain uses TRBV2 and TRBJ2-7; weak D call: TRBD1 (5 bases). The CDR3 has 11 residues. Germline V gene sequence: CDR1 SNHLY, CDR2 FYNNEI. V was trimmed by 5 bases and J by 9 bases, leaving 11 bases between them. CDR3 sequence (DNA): TGTGCCAGCAGTCAACAGGAGAGGCAGTACTTC. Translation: CASSQQERQYF.

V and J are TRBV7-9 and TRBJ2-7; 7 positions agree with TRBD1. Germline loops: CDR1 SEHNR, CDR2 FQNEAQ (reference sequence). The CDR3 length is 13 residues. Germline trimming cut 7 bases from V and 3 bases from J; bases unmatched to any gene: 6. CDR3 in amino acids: CASTQGDYYEQYF. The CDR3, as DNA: TGTGCCAGCACTCAGGGGGATTACTACGAGCAGTACTTC.

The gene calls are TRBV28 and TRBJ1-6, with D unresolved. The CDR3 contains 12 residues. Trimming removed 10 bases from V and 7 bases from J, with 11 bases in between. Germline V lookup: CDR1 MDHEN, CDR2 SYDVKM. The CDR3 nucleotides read TGTGCCAACCTCCGAGAAAATTCACCCCTCCACTTT. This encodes CANLRENSPLHF.

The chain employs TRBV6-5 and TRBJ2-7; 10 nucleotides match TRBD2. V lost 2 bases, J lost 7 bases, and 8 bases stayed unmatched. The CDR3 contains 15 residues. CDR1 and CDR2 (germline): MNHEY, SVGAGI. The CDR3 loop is CASSYRLAGAGEQYF. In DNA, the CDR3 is TGTGCCAGCAGTTACAGGCTAGCGGGAGCCGGAGAGCAGTACTTC.

The CDR3 DNA is TGTGCCAGCAGCCAGGGAGAGAGGGCCCAAAACTATGGCTACACCTTC. As protein: CASSQGERAQNYGYTF. The genes are TRBV3-1 (or the pseudogene TRBV3-2) and TRBJ1-2; D unclear. Germline lookup yields CDR1 LGHDT and CDR2 YNNKEL (reference sequence). The V end was cut by 3 bases, the J end by 2 bases, with 16 bases between. CDR3 length: 16 residues.

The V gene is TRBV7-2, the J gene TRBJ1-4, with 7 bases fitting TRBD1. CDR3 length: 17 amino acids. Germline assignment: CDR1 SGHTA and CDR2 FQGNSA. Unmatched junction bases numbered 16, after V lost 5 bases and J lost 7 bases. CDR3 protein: CASSTGGTAVGGEKLFF. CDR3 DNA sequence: TGTGCCAGCAGCACAGGAGGGACAGCCGTTGGCGGTGAAAAACTGTTTTTT. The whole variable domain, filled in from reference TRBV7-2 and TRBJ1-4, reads GAGVSQSPSNKVTEKGKDVELRCDPISGHTALYWYRQSLGQGLEFLIYFQGNSAPDKSGLPSDRFSAERTGGSVSTLTIQRTQQEDSAVYLCASSTGGTAVGGEKLFFGSGTQLSVL.

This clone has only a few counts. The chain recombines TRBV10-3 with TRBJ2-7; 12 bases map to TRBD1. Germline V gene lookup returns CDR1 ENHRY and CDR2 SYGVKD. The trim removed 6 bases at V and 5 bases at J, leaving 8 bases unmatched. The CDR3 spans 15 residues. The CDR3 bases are TGTGCCATCAGCCCCGGGACAGGGGGCTCTCACGAGCAGTACTTC. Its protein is CAISPGTGGSHEQYF.

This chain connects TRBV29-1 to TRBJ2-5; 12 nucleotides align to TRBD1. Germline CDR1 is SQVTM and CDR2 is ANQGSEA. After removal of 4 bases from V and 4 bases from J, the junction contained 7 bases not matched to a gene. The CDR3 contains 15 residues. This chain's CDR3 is CSVGGTGGGGETQYF. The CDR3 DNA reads TGCAGCGTTGGGGGGACAGGGGGCGGTGGAGAGACCCAGTACTTC.

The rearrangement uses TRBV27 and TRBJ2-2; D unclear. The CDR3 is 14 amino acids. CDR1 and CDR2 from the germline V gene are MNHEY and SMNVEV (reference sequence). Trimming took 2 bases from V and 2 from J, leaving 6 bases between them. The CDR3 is CASSLRRNTGELFF. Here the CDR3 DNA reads TGTGCCAGCAGTTTACGTAGAAACACCGGGGAGCTGTTTTTT.

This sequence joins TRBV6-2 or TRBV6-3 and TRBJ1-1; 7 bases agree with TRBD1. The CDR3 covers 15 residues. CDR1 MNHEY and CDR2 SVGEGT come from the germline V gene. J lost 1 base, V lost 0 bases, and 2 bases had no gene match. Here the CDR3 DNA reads TGTGCCAGCAGTTACTCGAGACAGGGGAACACTGAAGCTTTCTTT. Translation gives CASSYSRQGNTEAFF.